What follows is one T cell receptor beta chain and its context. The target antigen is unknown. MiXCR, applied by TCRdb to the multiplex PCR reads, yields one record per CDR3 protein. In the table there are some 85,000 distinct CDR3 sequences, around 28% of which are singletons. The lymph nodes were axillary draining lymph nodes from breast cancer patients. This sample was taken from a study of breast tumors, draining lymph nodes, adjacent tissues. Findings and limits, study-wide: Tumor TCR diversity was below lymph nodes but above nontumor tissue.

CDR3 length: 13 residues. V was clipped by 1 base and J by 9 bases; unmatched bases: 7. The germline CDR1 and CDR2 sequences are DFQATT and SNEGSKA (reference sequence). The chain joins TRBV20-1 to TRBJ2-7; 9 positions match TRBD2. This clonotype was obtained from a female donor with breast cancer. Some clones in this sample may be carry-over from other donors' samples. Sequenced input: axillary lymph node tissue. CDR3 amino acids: CSARVLAGNAQYF. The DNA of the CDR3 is TGCAGTGCTAGAGTGCTAGCGGGGAACGCGCAGTACTTC.